What follows are 32 T cell receptor beta chains derived from one specimen sequenced in a study of T cell clonality in common variable immunodeficiency. Clones were read by immunoSEQ multiplex PCR, and TCRdb kept only the in-frame ones, dropping some. The specimen has tens of thousands of clones, none found just once. Material: peripheral blood mononuclear cells. The receptors here all came from a person aged 18 to 70 in good health.

This clone was found many times. The read comes to an end 3 residues before the CDR3 does, leaving the germline J gene to fill in the end. The chain has TRBV5-1 and TRBJ1-2; D not certain. Germline CDR1 reads SGHRS; CDR2 reads YFSETQ. The CDR3 consists of 13 residues. V was shortened by 0 bases and J by 7 bases, with 10 bases between the two germline ends. Partial CDR3 DNA: TGCGCCAGCAGCTTGGAGCGGCAGCGTGGC. Its protein product is CASSLERQRG. The whole CDR3 region reads CASSLERQRGYTF.

This clone was observed many times. Incomplete CDR3 DNA: TGTGCCAGCAGCTCCTCCGGGACAGGGCCCTACGAG. It codes for CASSSSGTGPYE. The whole CDR3 protein reads CASSSSGTGPYEQYF. The chain is built from TRBV11-2 and TRBJ2-7; 9 bases fit TRBD1. From the germline J gene comes the end of the CDR3, since the read stops 3 residues before it. This CDR3 comprises 15 residues. With V trimmed by 4 bases and J by 2 bases, 6 bases remained unmatched. Germline CDR1 SGHAT, CDR2 FQNNGV.

This clone has ten or more counts. The sequenced part of the CDR3 DNA is TGCGCCAGCAGCTTGCGACAGAGGGGTGTCTCTGAA. Its translation: CASSLRQRGVSE. The whole CDR3 reads CASSLRQRGVSEAFF. The chain carries TRBV5-1 and TRBJ1-1; a possible D gene is TRBD1 (5 bases). The read ends 3 residues shy of where the CDR3 ends; the end is completed using the germline J gene. Per the germline V gene, CDR1 is SGHRS and CDR2 is YFSETQ. The CDR3 runs 15 residues. V was pared by 1 base and J by 6 bases, with 16 bases between.

This clone was found a few times. The read terminates 3 residues before the CDR3 end, so the remaining end is supplied by the germline J gene. The genes are TRBV11-2 and TRBJ1-1; D gene ambiguous. The V and J ends lost 1 base and 2 bases respectively, with 8 bases between them. The germline V gene encodes CDR1 SGHAT and CDR2 FQNNGV. This CDR3 has 14 amino acids. The CDR3 bases that were read are TGTGCCAGCAGCTTAGCCGGGGTAAACACTGAA. It is translated as CASSLAGVNTE. The full CDR3 is CASSLAGVNTEAFF.

This clone was found many times. The read stops 3 residues short of the end of the CDR3; the missing end is completed from the germline J gene. The genes are TRBV7-3 and TRBJ2-1, with D tentatively TRBD2 (5 bases). The CDR3 covers 16 residues. Germline V gene lookup returns CDR1 SGHTA and CDR2 FQGTGA. Trimming left V 3 bases short and J 0 bases short, with 12 bases between. Partial CDR3 DNA: TGTGCCAGCAGCTTGGGCGGGCCCAGCTCCTACAATGAG. It codes for CASSLGGPSSYNE. The CDR3 in its entirety is CASSLGGPSSYNEQFF. Combining the CDR3 with reference TRBV7-3 and TRBJ2-1 gives the whole variable domain GAGVSQTPSNKVTEKGKYVELRCDPISGHTALYWYRQSLGQGPEFLIYFQGTGAADDSGLPNDRFFAVRPEGSVSTLKIQRTERGDSAVYLCASSLGGPSSYNEQFFGPGTRLTVL.

This clone was counted at least ten times. The CDR3 end lies 3 residues beyond the end of the read and is filled in from the germline J gene. The rearrangement links TRBV6-2 or TRBV6-3 to TRBJ1-6; 7 bases fit TRBD1. CDR1 and CDR2 (germline): MNHEY, SVGEGT. The CDR3 consists of 13 residues. The J segment lost 9 bases and the V segment lost 9 bases, leaving 8 bases of the junction unmatched. CDR3 bases read: TGTGCCAGTACGGACAGGAGTCCTTCACCC. Amino acid sequence: CASTDRSPSP. The complete CDR3 sequence is CASTDRSPSPLHF.

This clone has a count of ten or more. The CDR3 end lies 3 residues beyond the end of the read and is filled in from the germline J gene. The rearrangement links TRBV14 to TRBJ2-1, with D maybe TRBD2 (6 bases). The V end was cut by 1 base, the J end by 4 bases, with 8 bases between. CDR1 is SGHDN and CDR2 is FVKESK in the germline V gene. This CDR3 has 14 residues. CDR3 residues: CASSQGGTYNEQFF. CDR3 DNA (partial): TGTGCCAGCAGCCAAGGCGGGACTTACAATGAG.

This clone was picked up many times. The CDR3 extends 3 residues past the end of the read, so its final part is completed from the germline J gene. V gene TRBV2 combines with J gene TRBJ1-3; D remains ambiguous. The CDR3 loop spans 13 amino acids. Germline CDR1 reads SNHLY; CDR2 reads FYNNEI. Trimming removed 5 bases at V and 4 bases at J, with 9 bases between. Incomplete CDR3 DNA: TGTGCCAGCAGTCCGACTGAGGGAAACACC. Protein sequence: CASSPTEGNT. The entire CDR3 reads CASSPTEGNTIYF. The full variable domain, with the rest looked up from reference TRBV2 and TRBJ1-3, is EPEVTQTPSHQVTQMGQEVILRCVPISNHLYFYWYRQILGQKVEFLVSFYNNEISEKSEIFDDQFSVERPDGSNFTLKIRSTKLEDSAMYFCASSPTEGNTIYFGEGSWLTVV.

This clone occurred many times. The read finishes 3 residues shy of the CDR3 end, and the germline J gene is used to complete it. This chain connects TRBV5-1 to TRBJ1-4; the D gene is possibly TRBD1 (5 bases). CDR1 and CDR2 from the germline V gene are SGHRS and YFSETQ. This CDR3 is built from 15 residues. V was trimmed by 0 bases and J by 7 bases, leaving 13 bases between them. The CDR3 sequence: CASSLEAGGGEKLFF. The sequenced part of the CDR3 DNA is TGCGCCAGCAGCTTGGAGGCGGGGGGGGGTGAAAAA.

This clone came up many times. The read finishes 3 residues shy of the CDR3 end, and the germline J gene is used to complete it. V is TRBV30 and J is TRBJ1-4, with D maybe TRBD1 (5 bases). CDR3 size: 14 residues. Trimming took off 1 base at V and 7 bases at J, with 13 bases between the two ends. Per the germline V gene, CDR1 is GTSNPN and CDR2 is SVGIG (reference sequence). CDR3 bases read: TGTGCCTGGAGTGGGTCAGGGAGCGTTGAAAAA. Translation: CAWSGSGSVEK. The CDR3 reads in full as CAWSGSGSVEKLFF.

This clone was recorded at least ten times. Read data end 3 residues before the CDR3 end; the end is taken from the germline J gene. The J gene is TRBJ2-2, the V gene TRBV28; D gene ambiguous. Trimming shortened V by 6 bases and J by 7 bases, and 21 bases separated the two germline ends. Germline values: CDR1 MDHEN, CDR2 SYDVKM. CDR3 length equals 16 residues. The CDR3 protein is CASSLGGPRQGGELFF. The part of the CDR3 DNA that was read is TGTGCCAGCAGCTTAGGTGGCCCTCGACAAGGCGGGGAG.

This clone was recorded many times. Sequencing ends 3 residues short of the CDR3 end; the germline J gene provides the rest. V and J are TRBV4-1 and TRBJ1-4; 8 positions agree with TRBD1. The V gene's germline CDR1 is MGHRA and CDR2 YSYEKL. This CDR3 has 15 residues. V was clipped by 3 bases and J by 5 bases; unmatched bases: 5. The sequenced CDR3 bases are TGCGCCAGCAGCCACCCAGGGGGCATGAATGAAAAA. It encodes CASSHPGGMNEK. The full CDR3 is CASSHPGGMNEKLFF.

This clone was observed at least ten times. The same CDR3 also results from other DNA sequences found in this sample. Partial CDR3 DNA: TGCGCCAGCAGCTTGGGGCTAGCGGACAATGAG. Translation: CASSLGLADNE. The complete CDR3 reads CASSLGLADNEQFF. This chain links TRBV5-1 with TRBJ2-1; 7 bases map to TRBD2. The missing CDR3 end, 3 residues past where the read stops, is filled in from the germline J gene. CDR1 SGHRS and CDR2 YFSETQ come from the germline V gene. V was clipped by 0 bases and J by 5 bases; unmatched bases: 2. This CDR3 region has 14 residues.

This clone has at least ten counts. The part of the CDR3 DNA that was read is TGCAGTGGCTCATCTCGCCGGGGGAACCTGAACACTGAA. As protein: CSGSSRRGNLNTE. The complete CDR3 reads CSGSSRRGNLNTEAFF. The gene calls are TRBV20-1 and TRBJ1-1; perhaps TRBD1 as D (5 bases). The sequenced fragment ends 3 residues before the CDR3 boundary, so the rest is inferred from the germline J gene. With 7 bases removed from V and 0 bases from J, the gap between germline ends came to 21 bases. In germline, CDR1 is DFQATT, CDR2 SNEGSKA (reference sequence). The CDR3 totals 16 residues.

This clone was seen repeatedly, ten times or more. Here the CDR3 reads CASSFYNYEVDTQYF. CDR3 DNA, as far as it was read: TGTGCCAGCAGCTTTTATAACTATGAGGTTGATACG. J is TRBJ2-3 and V is TRBV5-6; D is uncertain. The read gets to within 3 residues of the CDR3 end, and the germline J gene fills in the rest. Germline CDR1 and CDR2: SGHDT and YYEEEE. The CDR3 consists of 15 residues. The V end was cut by 2 bases, the J end by 6 bases, with 16 bases between.

This clone came up many times. Read sequence stops 3 residues before the CDR3 end, and the germline J gene provides the missing end. The chain combines TRBV19 with TRBJ2-1; 8 bases align to TRBD2. Germline values: CDR1 LNHDA, CDR2 SQIVND (reference sequence). The junction had 9 bases not matched to a gene; V was cut back by 9 bases and J by 8 bases. This CDR3 has 13 amino acids. The sequenced CDR3 bases are TGTGCCAGCTCGGGGGGCGGGAGGTATGAG. Its translation is CASSGGGRYE. The full CDR3 protein reads CASSGGGRYEQFF. The full variable domain, rest sourced from reference TRBV19 and TRBJ2-1, is DGGITQSPKYLFRKEGQNVTLSCEQNLNHDAMYWYRQDPGQGLRLIYYSQIVNDFQKGDIAEGYSVSREKKESFPLTVTSAQKNPTAFYLCASSGGGRYEQFFGPGTRLTVL.

This clone was observed many times. The CDR3 end lies 3 residues beyond the end of the read and is filled in from the germline J gene. The genes are TRBV5-1 and TRBJ1-4; 10 positions match TRBD1. Looked up from germline, CDR1 is SGHRS and CDR2 is YFSETQ. The length of the CDR3 is 15 residues. V lost 4 bases to trimming and J lost 3 bases; unmatched junction nucleotides: 3. The CDR3 protein is CASSPDRGPNEKLFF. The DNA read from the CDR3 is TGCGCCAGCAGCCCCGACAGGGGGCCTAATGAAAAA. The full variable domain, completed using reference TRBV5-1 and TRBJ1-4, is KAGVTQTPRYLIKTRGQQVTLSCSPISGHRSVSWYQQTPGQGLQFLFEYFSETQRNKGNFPGRFSGRQFSNSRSEMNVSTLELGDSALYLCASSPDRGPNEKLFFGSGTQLSVL.

This clone was seen only a few times. The junction departs from germline at one end; a sequencing error may be responsible. The read finishes 3 residues shy of the CDR3 end, and the germline J gene is used to complete it. This rearrangement joins TRBV7-6 to TRBJ2-7, with a possible D match to TRBD1 (5 bases). Germline assignment: CDR1 SGHVS and CDR2 FNYEAQ. CDR3 length: 13 amino acids. CDR3 amino acids: CSSSTEQAYEQYF. Incomplete CDR3 DNA: TGTTCCAGCAGCACGGAACAGGCCTACGAG. The full variable domain, with the rest looked up from reference TRBV7-6 and TRBJ2-7, is GAGVSQSPRYKVTKRGQDVALRCDPISGHVSLYWYRQALGQGPEFLTYFNYEAQQDKSGLPNDRFSAERPEGSISTLTIQRTEQRDSAMYRCSSSTEQAYEQYFGPGTRLTVT.

This clone has at least ten counts. The read finishes 3 residues shy of the CDR3 end, and the germline J gene is used to complete it. V and J are TRBV7-3 and TRBJ1-5; the D gene is possibly TRBD1 (6 bases). The CDR3 spans 18 residues. Trimming removed 5 bases at V and 0 bases at J, with 20 bases between. Germline V lookup: CDR1 SGHTA, CDR2 FQGTGA. The part of the CDR3 DNA that was read is TGTGCCAGCAGCCTGGCGGTAACAGGGTTCGATAGCAATCAGCCC. This sequence encodes CASSLAVTGFDSNQP. The entire CDR3 protein reads CASSLAVTGFDSNQPQHF.

This clone appeared many times. Read sequence stops 3 residues before the CDR3 end, and the germline J gene provides the missing end. The chain has TRBV7-6 and TRBJ2-5, with D possibly being TRBD1 (7 bases). Trimming stripped 2 bases from V and 5 bases from J, with 12 bases between. From germline, CDR1 is SGHVS and CDR2 FNYEAQ. The CDR3 loop spans 14 amino acids. The CDR3 bases that were read are TGTGCCAGCAGCTTATTACCAGGGGGGGAGACC. Residues: CASSLLPGGET. The entire CDR3 protein reads CASSLLPGGETQYF.

This clone was counted many times. Read data end 3 residues before the CDR3 end; the end is taken from the germline J gene. V and J are TRBV4-1 and TRBJ2-2; unclear D gene. CDR3 size: 12 residues. Trimming removed 1 base at V and 7 bases at J, with 4 bases between. In germline, CDR1 is MGHRA, CDR2 YSYEKL. The CDR3 spells CASSQVRGELFF. CDR3 bases read: TGCGCCAGCAGCCAAGTCCGCGGGGAG.

This clone was recorded many times. The CDR3 extends 3 residues past the end of the read, so its final part is completed from the germline J gene. The gene calls are TRBV6-2 or TRBV6-3 and TRBJ1-2; D ambiguous. Deletions cut 7 bases from V and 4 bases from J, with 16 bases between. Germline CDR1 reads MNHEY; CDR2 reads SVGEGT. The CDR3 runs 14 residues. This CDR3 reads CASTIPGSGYGYTF. The sequenced CDR3 bases are TGTGCCAGCACCATCCCGGGGTCTGGCTATGGC.

The CDR3 sequence: CASSGRRTRSYEQYF. CDR3 DNA, as far as it was read: TGTGCCAGCAGTGGGAGACGGACACGTTCCTACGAG. The rearrangement links TRBV2 to TRBJ2-7; tentatively, D is TRBD1 (5 bases). The read stops 3 residues short of the end of the CDR3; the missing end is completed from the germline J gene. V was trimmed by 4 bases and J by 1 base, leaving 14 bases between them. CDR1 and CDR2 (germline): SNHLY, FYNNEI. The CDR3 covers 15 residues.

This clone was detected many times. Read sequence stops 3 residues before the CDR3 end, and the germline J gene provides the missing end. The chain combines TRBV15 with TRBJ2-5; 7 bases map to TRBD2. V was clipped by 0 bases and J by 7 bases; unmatched bases: 8. There are 15 residues in the CDR3. Germline CDR1 and CDR2: LNHNV and YYDKDF (reference sequence). CDR3 loop: CATSRERTSAGTQYF. The CDR3 bases that were read are TGTGCCACCAGCAGAGAAAGGACTAGTGCTGGGACC.

This clone has ten or more counts. The DNA ends 3 residues before the CDR3 does, and the rest of the CDR3 is filled in from the germline J gene. V usage is TRBV18 and J usage is TRBJ2-2; TRBD1 is a possible D gene (6 bases). Germline V lookup: CDR1 KGHSH, CDR2 LQKENI. The CDR3 spans 15 residues. The V and J ends lost 5 bases and 5 bases respectively, with 15 bases between them. Partial CDR3 DNA: TGTGCCAGCTCAGGGCTGACAGGAGCTACCGGGGAG. Protein sequence: CASSGLTGATGE. The full CDR3 is CASSGLTGATGELFF.

Many counts were recorded for this clone. The read is 3 residues too short to cover the CDR3 end, so that end is filled in from the germline J gene. This chain links TRBV19 with TRBJ2-7, with 7 bases fitting TRBD2. The CDR3 is made up of 16 amino acids. From germline, CDR1 is LNHDA and CDR2 SQIVND (reference sequence). J was trimmed by 6 bases and V by 3 bases; bases with no gene match: 14. This chain's CDR3 is CASSMGQAGRSSEQYF. The covered CDR3 bases are TGTGCCAGTAGTATGGGCCAAGCGGGGCGGAGTTCCGAG.

This clone was seen many times. The read ends 3 residues before the CDR3 terminus; that terminus is restored from the germline J gene. The V and J genes are TRBV29-1 and TRBJ2-5; the match to TRBD2 covers 8 bases. The CDR3 has 14 amino acids. Germline V gene sequence: CDR1 SQVTM, CDR2 ANQGSEA. V lost 7 bases and J lost 0; bases outside the gene matches: 7. The covered CDR3 bases are TGCAGCGCCTTTTTTAGCGGGGACCAAGAGACC. This codes for CSAFFSGDQET. The CDR3 in full is CSAFFSGDQETQYF.

In its sample, this clone was seen many times. CDR3 DNA, as far as it was read: TGTGCCAGCAGTGAAGCGCGGCCCCTCTCTGGGGCCAACGTC. Its protein product is CASSEARPLSGANV. The full-length CDR3 reads as CASSEARPLSGANVLTF. The rearrangement uses TRBV6-1 and TRBJ2-6; D gene uncertain. The DNA ends 3 residues before the CDR3 does, and the rest of the CDR3 is filled in from the germline J gene. CDR1 MNHNS and CDR2 SASEGT come from the germline V gene. Between the trimmed V and J ends, which lost 0 bases and 0 bases, there was a span of 9 bases. This CDR3 is 17 amino acids long.

This clone occurred many times. From the germline J gene comes the end of the CDR3, since the read stops 3 residues before it. The V call is TRBV20-1, the J call TRBJ2-7; 7 bases fit TRBD2. V lost 0 bases and J lost 2; bases outside the gene matches: 7. This CDR3 is built from 15 residues. Germline V CDR1 and CDR2: DFQATT, SNEGSKA (reference sequence). The part of the CDR3 DNA that was read is TGCAGTGCTAGAGATGCCAGCGGGAATACCTACGAG. Amino acids: CSARDASGNTYE. The full CDR3 protein reads CSARDASGNTYEQYF.

This clone was detected ten times or more. The sequence runs out 3 residues before the end of the CDR3; the remainder is reconstructed from the germline J gene. The rearrangement uses TRBV5-4 and TRBJ2-7; D is unresolved. Between the trimmed V and J ends, which lost 1 base and 6 bases, there was a span of 14 bases. The germline V gene encodes CDR1 SGHNT and CDR2 YYREEE (reference sequence). CDR3 length equals 14 residues. This CDR3 is CASSLMTAQAEQYF. Partial CDR3 DNA: TGTGCCAGCAGCTTGATGACGGCTCAGGCCGAG.

This clone was seen at least ten times. Coverage ceases 3 residues before the CDR3 finishes, and the germline J gene fills in the end. The genes are TRBV7-8 and TRBJ2-1, with 12 positions matching TRBD2. Per the germline V gene, CDR1 is SGHVS and CDR2 is FQNEAQ. Losses at the gene ends were 5 bases for V and 6 bases for J; bases not matched to a gene: 5. The CDR3 covers 15 residues. The CDR3 DNA, read in part, is TGTGCCAGCAGCGTAACTAGCGGGGGGACCAATGAG. Translating gives CASSVTSGGTNE. The CDR3 in full is CASSVTSGGTNEQFF.

This clone was counted many times. CDR3 region: CASSLDRGAYNEQFF. The DNA read from the CDR3 is TGTGCCAGCAGCTTAGACAGGGGGGCCTACAATGAG. The chain combines TRBV7-8 with TRBJ2-1; 8 nucleotides agree with TRBD1. Read coverage stops 3 residues before the CDR3 terminus; the germline J gene supplies the remainder. Germline assignment: CDR1 SGHVS and CDR2 FQNEAQ. The CDR3 has 15 residues. With V trimmed by 1 base and J by 2 bases, 1 base remained unmatched.